This is a list of T cell receptor beta chains from one sample in a study of blood T cell repertoires in COVID-19. The method was immunoSEQ multiplex PCR; TCRdb's version includes in-frame clones alone and lacks a portion of them. The profile shows 150,000 to 200,000 clones, approximately 83% of them singletons. Sequenced sample: peripheral blood. The receptors originated from a human donor with acute or convalescent COVID-19. The donor label of this sample is uncertain. Each CDR3 is given with its conserved first and last residue. The D gene is left open where the match is weak. Size is stated for part of the rows, as once, few or many counts, or as a class when the clone is expanded.

abundance: NA
d_gene: NA
j_gene: TRBJ1-4
v_gene: TRBV3-1/TRBV3-2
CDR3nt: TGTGCCAGCAGCCAGGGGGGGCGGAATGAAAAACTGTTTTTT
CDR3aa: CASSQGGRNEKLFF

abundance: NA
d_gene: TRBD2
j_gene: TRBJ2-3
v_gene: TRBV5-8
CDR3nt: TGTGCCAGCAGCCCAGGACTAGCGGGGGGGGCGTCGGATACGCAGTATTTT
CDR3aa: CASSPGLAGGASDTQYF

abundance: NA
d_gene: TRBD1
j_gene: TRBJ1-1
v_gene: TRBV19
CDR3nt: TGTGCCAGTAGCGACAGGGGTATTACTGAAGCTTTCTTT
CDR3aa: CASSDRGITEAFF

abundance: NA
d_gene: TRBD1
j_gene: TRBJ1-5
v_gene: TRBV5-5
CDR3nt: TGTGCCAGCAGCTTGGCGGGACAGCGGCCCCAGCATTTT
CDR3aa: CASSLAGQRPQHF

abundance: NA
d_gene: TRBD1
j_gene: TRBJ2-3
v_gene: TRBV5-4
CDR3nt: TGTGCCAGCAGCCCGGCCGTGAGGGGGCGGGGCACAGATACGCAGTATTTT
CDR3aa: CASSPAVRGRGTDTQYF

abundance: NA
d_gene: TRBD2
j_gene: TRBJ2-1
v_gene: TRBV30
CDR3nt: TGTGCTTGGACGCTAGCGGGGACTTGGCAGTTCTTC
CDR3aa: CAWTLAGTWQFF

abundance: NA
d_gene: NA
j_gene: TRBJ1-3
v_gene: TRBV21-1
CDR3nt: TGTGCCAGCAGCAAAGGGAGAGGAAACACCATATATTTT
CDR3aa: CASSKGRGNTIYF

abundance: NA
d_gene: TRBD1
j_gene: TRBJ1-1
v_gene: TRBV30
CDR3nt: TGTGCCTGGAATGACAGGGGGGAGGCTTTCTTT
CDR3aa: CAWNDRGEAFF

abundance: NA
d_gene: NA
j_gene: TRBJ1-1
v_gene: TRBV6-5
CDR3nt: TGTGCCAGCACCCGTTCAGGAGGCGACACTGAAGCTTTCTTT
CDR3aa: CASTRSGGDTEAFF

abundance: NA
d_gene: NA
j_gene: TRBJ1-2
v_gene: TRBV27
CDR3nt: TGTGCCAGCAGTTCGACAGCCCCTAACTATGGCTACACCTTC
CDR3aa: CASSSTAPNYGYTF

abundance: NA
d_gene: NA
j_gene: TRBJ2-7
v_gene: TRBV2
CDR3nt: TGTGCCAGCAGTGGGACTAACCACGAGCAGTACTTC
CDR3aa: CASSGTNHEQYF

abundance: NA
d_gene: NA
j_gene: TRBJ1-1
v_gene: TRBV18
CDR3nt: TGTGCCAGCTCACCAACCAGGGAAGGTGAAGCTTTCTTT
CDR3aa: CASSPTREGEAFF

abundance: NA
d_gene: NA
j_gene: TRBJ2-7
v_gene: TRBV19
CDR3nt: TGTGCCAGTAGGACCTCCGGGACACCTTCCTACGAGCAGTACTTC
CDR3aa: CASRTSGTPSYEQYF

abundance: once
d_gene: NA
j_gene: TRBJ2-3
v_gene: TRBV3-1/TRBV3-2
CDR3nt: TGTGCCAGCAGGAGGGCAGATACGCAGTATTTT
CDR3aa: CASRRADTQYF

abundance: NA
d_gene: TRBD2
j_gene: TRBJ2-3
v_gene: TRBV28
CDR3nt: TGTGCCACCCTAGCGGGAGGTGGGCGGGATACGCAGTATTTT
CDR3aa: CATLAGGGRDTQYF

abundance: NA
d_gene: NA
j_gene: TRBJ2-5
v_gene: TRBV7-2
CDR3nt: TGTGCCAGCAGCCCCCCGGCGGGGCCATGGGCCCAGTACTTC
CDR3aa: CASSPPAGPWAQYF